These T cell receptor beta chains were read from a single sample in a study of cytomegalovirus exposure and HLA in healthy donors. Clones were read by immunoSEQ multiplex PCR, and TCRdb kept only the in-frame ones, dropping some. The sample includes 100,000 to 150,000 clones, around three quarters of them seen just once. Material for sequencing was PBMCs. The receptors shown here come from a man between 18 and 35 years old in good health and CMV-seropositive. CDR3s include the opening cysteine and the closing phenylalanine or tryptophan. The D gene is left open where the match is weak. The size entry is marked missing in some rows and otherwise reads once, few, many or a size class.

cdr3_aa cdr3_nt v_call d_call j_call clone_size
CASRPSAGAYYGYTF TGTGCCAGCAGGCCCTCGGCAGGGGCTTACTATGGCTACACCTTC TRBV6-5 . TRBJ1-2 .
CASLGGSYGYTF TGTGCCAGCCTCGGTGGGAGCTATGGCTACACCTTC TRBV2 . TRBJ1-2 .
CASSLDRLGDEHFEAFF TGTGCCAGCAGCTTAGATAGGTTGGGCGATGAGCACTTTGAAGCTTTCTTT TRBV11-2 . TRBJ1-1 .
CASSDEGGAGNTIYF TGTGCCAGCAGTGATGAAGGGGGGGCCGGGAACACCATATATTTT TRBV25-1 . TRBJ1-3 .
CASSLGLAGTDTQYF TGTGCCAGCAGCTTAGGCTTAGCCGGCACAGATACGCAGTATTTT TRBV7-8 . TRBJ2-3 once
CASIKSGRVYEQYF TGTGCCAGCATTAAGAGCGGGAGAGTCTACGAGCAGTACTTC TRBV6-6 TRBD2 TRBJ2-7 .
CATMTGLYGYTF TGTGCCACTATGACAGGGCTCTATGGCTACACCTTC TRBV6-6 TRBD1 TRBJ1-2 .
CASNRETYTDTQYF TGTGCCAGCAATCGGGAGACGTACACAGATACGCAGTATTTT TRBV6-1 . TRBJ2-3 few
CASSIPPTGANGYTF TGTGCCAGTAGTATCCCCCCGACAGGGGCGAATGGCTACACCTTC TRBV19 TRBD1 TRBJ1-2 .
CASSSGQGGDQPQHF TGTGCCAGCAGCTCTGGACAGGGAGGCGATCAGCCCCAGCATTTT TRBV28 TRBD1 TRBJ1-5 .
CASSLWGVANTGELFF TGCGCCAGCAGCTTGTGGGGGGTCGCGAACACCGGGGAGCTGTTTTTT TRBV5-1 . TRBJ2-2 .
CASVPLTAFF TGTGCCAGCGTACCCCTTACTGCTTTCTTT TRBV2 . TRBJ1-1 .
CASSFWGLADNEQFF TGTGCCAGCAGCTTTTGGGGACTAGCGGACAATGAGCAGTTCTTC TRBV7-3 TRBD2 TRBJ2-1 few
CASSYSLNTEAFF TGTGCCAGCAGTTACAGCTTGAACACTGAAGCTTTCTTT TRBV6-6 . TRBJ1-1 .
CASSSPGQTYEQYF TGTGCCAGCAGCTCCCCGGGACAGACCTACGAGCAGTACTTC TRBV7-2 TRBD1 TRBJ2-7 .
CSVAAGQNTEAFF TGCAGCGTTGCTGCTGGACAGAACACTGAAGCTTTCTTT TRBV29-1 . TRBJ1-1 few
CASSLLSQGGSPLHF TGTGCCAGCAGCTTACTCTCACAGGGCGGGTCACCCCTCCACTTT TRBV11-3 . TRBJ1-6 .
CASSLDRIEAFF TGTGCCAGCAGCTTAGACAGGATTGAAGCTTTCTTT TRBV7-8 . TRBJ1-1 .
CASSLDRGPGSGEKLFF TGTGCCAGCAGCTTAGATCGGGGCCCCGGGAGTGGTGAAAAACTGTTTTTT TRBV7-2 . TRBJ1-4 few
CASSWDLRDSRTDTQYF TGTGCCAGCAGTTGGGACCTCCGGGACAGCCGCACAGATACGCAGTATTTT TRBV27 TRBD1 TRBJ2-3 .
CASSDRQGEWTEAFF TGTGCCAGCAGTGATCGACAGGGGGAGTGGACTGAAGCTTTCTTT TRBV6-1 TRBD1 TRBJ1-1 .
CTSSQGGGRPYNEQFF TGCACCAGCAGCCAAGGAGGCGGGAGGCCGTACAATGAGCAGTTCTTC TRBV1 . TRBJ2-1 .
CASNPKGTGRYSNQPQHF TGTGCCAGTAACCCGAAGGGGACAGGAAGATATAGCAATCAGCCCCAGCATTTT TRBV19 TRBD1 TRBJ1-5 .
CASSLSSLNYGYTF TGTGCCAGCAGTTTATCTAGCCTTAACTATGGCTACACCTTC TRBV28 . TRBJ1-2 .
CASSSSTEPGNTIYF TGCGCCAGCAGCTCCTCGACAGAGCCTGGAAACACCATATATTTT TRBV5-1 . TRBJ1-3 .
CASSPPNGDTQYF TGTGCCAGCTCACCCCCTAATGGAGATACGCAGTATTTT TRBV18 . TRBJ2-3 once
CAWSLGQVGEKLFF TGTGCCTGGAGTCTGGGACAGGTTGGAGAAAAACTGTTTTTT TRBV30 TRBD1 TRBJ1-4 .
CASSQSGGGNIQYF TGTGCCAGCAGCCAAAGTGGGGGGGGAAACATTCAGTACTTC TRBV6-4 TRBD2 TRBJ2-4 .
CASSEVGRTQETQYF TGTGCCAGCAGTGAAGTTGGTAGAACCCAAGAGACCCAGTACTTC TRBV6-1 . TRBJ2-5 .
CASSRGLVVITDTQYF TGTGCCAGTAGTAGAGGACTAGTGGTGATAACAGATACGCAGTATTTT TRBV19 TRBD2 TRBJ2-3 .
CASSLTGYGYTF TGTGCCAGCTCACTTACAGGGTATGGCTACACCTTC TRBV18 . TRBJ1-2 .
CASSPLVLAPGSGVPGDTQYF TGTGCCAGCTCACCACTCGTGTTAGCCCCAGGTAGCGGGGTGCCTGGGGATACGCAGTATTTT TRBV18 TRBD2 TRBJ2-3 .
CAISESTGSGRLNEQFF TGTGCCATCAGTGAGTCGACGGGTAGCGGGAGGTTGAATGAGCAGTTCTTC TRBV10-3 TRBD2 TRBJ2-1 .
CASSLELQGEQYF TGCGCCAGCAGCTTGGAGCTACAGGGGGAGCAGTACTTC TRBV5-1 TRBD1 TRBJ2-7 .
CASSLAPGSGTEAFF TGCGCCAGCAGTCTGGCCCCGGGATCCGGCACTGAAGCTTTCTTT TRBV5-1 . TRBJ1-1 once
CASSPPRRVRGNTEAFF TGTGCCAGCAGCCCACCGCGCCGAGTGCGGGGGAACACTGAAGCTTTCTTT TRBV7-3 . TRBJ1-1 few
CASSLPQSGYQQDTQYF TGTGCCAGCAGCTTGCCGCAGTCAGGGTATCAGCAAGATACGCAGTATTTT TRBV5-4 . TRBJ2-3 .
CASSLEAGGLTDTQYF TGCGCCAGCAGCTTGGAAGCGGGAGGTCTCACAGATACGCAGTATTTT TRBV5-1 TRBD2 TRBJ2-3 .
CATTDSSYNSPLHF TGTGCCACGACGGACAGCTCCTATAATTCACCCCTCCACTTT TRBV2 . TRBJ1-6 .
CASSITSGGFGEQYF TGTGCCAGCAGCATCACTAGCGGGGGGTTCGGCGAGCAGTACTTC TRBV5-4 TRBD2 TRBJ2-7 .
CASRRLASTDTQYF TGTGCCAGCAGAAGACTAGCTTCCACAGATACGCAGTATTTT TRBV6-4 TRBD2 TRBJ2-3 .
CASSPGGSGNTIYF TGTGCCAGCAGTCCGGGAGGCTCTGGAAACACCATATATTTT TRBV6-5 . TRBJ1-3 .
CASSSPSRVDFREAFF TGTGCCAGTAGTTCACCGTCCAGGGTAGATTTCCGTGAAGCTTTCTTT TRBV19 . TRBJ1-1 .
CASSVSGSGYNEQFF TGTGCCAGCAGTGTCTCGGGGTCGGGATACAATGAGCAGTTCTTC TRBV2 . TRBJ2-1 .